The present TCR beta chain was sequenced within a study of T cell responses to AZD1222 COVID-19 vaccine. Of note for this clone: Its target is not known.

Points from the study as a whole: Vaccine-associated CD4 TCRs ranged over spike, dominating at 160-218 and 743-854. An increase in Spike-specific TCR breadth and depth was observed after two AZD1222 doses. Donors skewed white British and female; clonal diversity was possibly underestimated.

The CDR3 consists of 12 residues. CDR1 and CDR2 from the germline V gene are SEHNR and FQNEAQ (reference sequence). V was cut by 5 bases and J by 1 base, with 5 bases left in between. The study pooled second doses at about 4 or about 12 weeks. Sequencing used immunoSEQ multiplex PCR; TCRdb keeps in-frame clones, though not all of them. The sample has about 86,000 clones, more than 70% seen once. This TCR came from an adult who received the AZD1222 COVID-19 vaccine. The gene calls are TRBV7-9 and TRBJ1-2; D remains ambiguous. Sequencing was performed on peripheral blood, taken 28 days after the second AZD1222 dose. CDR3 DNA: TGTGCCAGCAGCGACCTTAACTATGGCTACACCTTC. It encodes CASSDLNYGYTF.